The 31 T cell receptor beta chains below come from one sample, sequenced in a study of cytomegalovirus exposure and HLA in healthy donors. PCR employed 60 Vbeta and 13 Jbeta primers. Repertoires were generated with immunoSEQ multiplex PCR, while TCRdb's copy carries only in-frame clones and drops some. The sample carries roughly 130,000 clones, 75% to 85% recorded once. Sequencing input: PBMCs. All receptors come from a woman aged 18-29 years in good health and CMV-seropositive.

For this clone: One end of the junction is discordant with germline, which a read error may explain. The chain links TRBV6-4 to TRBJ2-5; D not resolved. The CDR3 contains 12 residues. In germline, CDR1 is MRHNA, CDR2 SNTAGT. CDR3 residues: CASSDQVLPVHF. The CDR3 coding sequence is TGTGCCAGCAGTGACCAGGTCCTCCCCGTTCACTTC.

V and J are TRBV7-9 and TRBJ2-5; D is unresolved. V was pared by 0 bases and J by 10 bases, with 12 bases between. The CDR3 consists of 13 residues. Germline CDR1 and CDR2: SEHNR and FQNEAQ (reference sequence). CDR3 in DNA: TGTGCCAGCAGCTTAGCGCGTACTAACGGCCAGTACTTC. As protein: CASSLARTNGQYF. Combining the CDR3 with reference TRBV7-9 and TRBJ2-5 gives the whole variable domain DTGVSQNPRHKITKRGQNVTFRCDPISEHNRLYWYRQTLGQGPEFLTYFQNEAQLEKSRLLSDRFSAERPKGSFSTLEIQRTEQGDSAMYLCASSLARTNGQYFGPGTRLLVL.

The chain recombines TRBV28 with TRBJ2-7, with 8 bases fitting TRBD1. This CDR3 region has 14 residues. Germline V lookup: CDR1 MDHEN, CDR2 SYDVKM. The J segment lost 6 bases and the V segment lost 7 bases, leaving 11 bases of the junction unmatched. The CDR3 protein is CASTLTGANREQYF. The CDR3 DNA sequence: TGTGCCAGCACCCTGACAGGGGCGAATCGCGAGCAGTACTTC.

Only one count was recorded for this clone. The chain is built from TRBV29-1 and TRBJ2-3; tentatively, D is TRBD1 (6 bases). Trimming took off 4 bases at V and 6 bases at J, with 11 bases between the two ends. The CDR3 extends over 12 amino acids. Germline V gene lookup returns CDR1 SQVTM and CDR2 ANQGSEA. CDR3 region: CSVVGQLDTQYF. CDR3 coding DNA: TGCAGCGTTGTAGGACAGTTGGATACGCAGTATTTT.

This chain connects TRBV23-1 to TRBJ1-1; 11 bases fit TRBD1. TRBV23-1 is noted as an ORF with a role that remains uncertain. The V segment lost 2 bases and the J segment 3 bases; nucleotides outside the gene matches: 8. CDR3 length: 17 residues. This CDR3 is CASSQKGQGAEDTEAFF. CDR3 DNA: TGCGCCAGCAGTCAAAAAGGACAGGGGGCAGAGGACACTGAAGCTTTCTTT.

This clone turned up a few times. J is TRBJ2-2 and V is TRBV7-9; D is ambiguous. The CDR3 consists of 14 residues. Germline V gene data show CDR1 as SEHNR and CDR2 as FQNEAQ (reference sequence). V dropped 8 bases and J dropped 4 bases, with 14 bases sitting between them. The CDR3, as DNA: TGTGCCAGCGGGTCGATCCGAGGCACCGGGGAGCTGTTTTTT. This translates into CASGSIRGTGELFF.

The chain has TRBV10-3 and TRBJ2-5; 7 bases are a match to TRBD1. The J call is doubtful: the DNA matches TRBJ2-7 better. The CDR3 runs 14 residues. The germline CDR1 and CDR2 sequences are ENHRY and SYGVKD. CDR3 loop: CAIRRDSSSYEQYF. CDR3 DNA sequence: TGTGCCATCAGGAGGGACAGCAGCTCCTACGAGCAGTACTTC.

The CDR3 nucleotides are TGTGCCACCAGCGAGGTTGGTAACACTGAAGCTTTCTTT. Translated: CATSEVGNTEAFF. V is TRBV15 and J is TRBJ1-1; no definite D call. The CDR3 has 13 amino acids. V was pared by 5 bases and J by 2 bases, with 9 bases between. Germline-derived CDR1 and CDR2 are LNHNV and YYDKDF (reference sequence).

This chain uses TRBV5-1 with TRBJ2-5; maybe TRBD1 (6 bases). Per the germline V gene, CDR1 is SGHRS and CDR2 is YFSETQ. This CDR3 contains 14 residues. The V end was cut by 5 bases, the J end by 2 bases, with 13 bases between. The CDR3 coding sequence is TGCGCCAGCAGTCCGACCGGACAGCAAGAGACCCAGTACTTC. It yields the protein CASSPTGQQETQYF.

The chain employs TRBV5-4 and TRBJ1-1; D is perhaps TRBD1 (6 bases). Per germline, CDR1 SGHNT and CDR2 YYREEE (reference sequence). This CDR3 has 14 amino acids. V lost 1 base to trimming and J lost 3 bases, with 10 bases between them. CDR3 nucleotides: TGTGCCAGCAGCTTGTGGGGGCCCTACACTGAAGCTTTCTTT. It specifies CASSLWGPYTEAFF.

On this clone itself: The junction departs from germline at one end; a sequencing error may be responsible. The gene calls are TRBV7-9 and TRBJ2-2; 7 bases agree with TRBD1. The CDR3 consists of 13 residues. Looked up from germline, CDR1 is SEHNR and CDR2 is FQNEAQ (reference sequence). CDR3 protein: CSSSEGAAGELFF. CDR3 in DNA: TGTTCCAGCAGCGAGGGGGCCGCCGGGGAGCTGTTTTTT.

The chain couples TRBV11-3 to TRBJ2-3, with D possibly TRBD1 on 5 matching bases. Trimming cost V 5 bases and J 2 bases, with 11 bases left between them. CDR3 length: 14 amino acids. Germline V gene data show CDR1 as SGHNT and CDR2 as YENEEA. The CDR3 is CASSPSRVTDTQYF. The CDR3 DNA reads TGTGCCAGCAGCCCGTCCAGGGTCACAGATACGCAGTATTTT.

CDR3 coding DNA: TGCGCCAGCAGCATCCAGGGGGAAGGCTACACCTTC. This gives the protein CASSIQGEGYTF. The chain is built from TRBV5-1 and TRBJ1-2, with TRBD1 identical over 7 bases. V lost 4 bases and J lost 8; bases outside the gene matches: 5. The CDR3 runs to 12 residues. Germline V gene lookup returns CDR1 SGHRS and CDR2 YFSETQ.

The chain couples TRBV15 to TRBJ2-5; 7 bases match TRBD1. CDR1 is LNHNV and CDR2 is YYDKDF in the germline V gene (reference sequence). Germline trimming cut 4 bases from V and 2 bases from J; bases unmatched to any gene: 10. CDR3 size: 16 residues. The CDR3 spells CATSIRQGRLQETQYF. In DNA, the CDR3 is TGTGCCACCAGCATACGACAGGGCCGGTTACAAGAGACCCAGTACTTC.

The chain employs TRBV6-1 and TRBJ2-7; 7 nucleotides agree with TRBD1. This CDR3 is built from 14 residues. V lost 3 bases to trimming and J lost 6 bases; unmatched junction nucleotides: 8. The germline V gene has CDR1 MNHNS and CDR2 SASEGT. The DNA of the CDR3 is TGTGCCAGCAGTGACCCTGACAGGGTTGGCGAGCAGTACTTC. It specifies CASSDPDRVGEQYF.

This rearrangement joins TRBV4-1 to TRBJ2-7; D perhaps matches TRBD2 (6 bases). The CDR3 totals 16 residues. Trimming took 0 bases from V and 0 from J, leaving 12 bases between them. Germline CDR1 is MGHRA and CDR2 is YSYEKL. CDR3 sequence: CASSQERENLSYEQYF. CDR3 nucleotides: TGCGCCAGCAGCCAAGAGCGGGAAAATCTCTCCTACGAGCAGTACTTC.

The chain combines TRBV19 with TRBJ1-1, with 7 bases aligning to TRBD1. This CDR3 contains 15 residues. Germline assignment: CDR1 LNHDA and CDR2 SQIVND (reference sequence). V lost 2 bases, J lost 1 base, and 4 bases stayed unmatched. The CDR3 DNA reads TGTGCCAGTAGTATAACAGGGGTAGCGAACACTGAAGCTTTCTTT. Translating it yields CASSITGVANTEAFF.

The V and J genes are TRBV18 and TRBJ2-7; D might be TRBD2 (5 bases). Germline-derived CDR1 and CDR2 are KGHSH and LQKENI. The CDR3 sequence is 13 residues long. Trimming pared 6 bases from V and 6 bases from J, leaving 15 bases between. The CDR3 sequence: CASSPSGGGEQYF. The CDR3 nucleotides read TGTGCCAGCTCCCCAAGTGGAGGCGGCGAGCAGTACTTC. Supplemented by reference TRBV18 and TRBJ2-7, the full variable domain reads NAGVMQNPRHLVRRRGQEARLRCSPMKGHSHVYWYRQLPEEGLKFMVYLQKENIIDESGMPKERFSAEFPKEGPSILRIQQVVRGDSAAYFCASSPSGGGEQYFGPGTRLTVT.

V and J are TRBV19 and TRBJ1-1, with TRBD1 as a possible D gene (5 bases). The CDR3 spans 14 residues. Germline V gene data show CDR1 as LNHDA and CDR2 as SQIVND (reference sequence). The germline V and J ends were trimmed by 5 bases and 0 bases, with 10 bases remaining between them. The CDR3 is CASSGGLLNTEAFF. In nucleotides, the CDR3 is TGTGCCAGTAGTGGGGGACTGTTGAACACTGAAGCTTTCTTT.

The chain joins TRBV19 to TRBJ2-3, with D possibly being TRBD1 (7 bases). V lost 5 bases and J 3 bases, leaving 15 bases between the germline ends. CDR1 and CDR2 (germline): LNHDA, SQIVND (reference sequence). The CDR3 covers 15 residues. Here the CDR3 reads CASSAGQRGTDTQYF. Written as DNA, the CDR3 is TGTGCCAGTAGTGCGGGACAGAGGGGGACAGATACGCAGTATTTT.

This clone ranks as medium-sized (0.01 to 0.1%). J is TRBJ2-4 and V is TRBV25-1, with a possible D match to TRBD1 (6 bases). Germline lookup yields CDR1 MGHDK and CDR2 SYGVNS. V gave up 10 bases and J gave up 7 bases, with 20 bases separating them. The CDR3 is 14 residues long. The CDR3 DNA is TGTGCCACTACGGGCCGACCAGGGGAGAACATTCAGTACTTC. It encodes CATTGRPGENIQYF.

CDR3 protein: CATSTPGQNYGYTF. CDR3 coding DNA: TGTGCCACCAGCACCCCGGGACAGAACTATGGCTACACCTTC. The rearrangement uses TRBV15 and TRBJ1-2, with TRBD1 matching 7 bases. Germline assignment: CDR1 LNHNV and CDR2 YYDKDF (reference sequence). The CDR3 runs 14 residues. Trimming at V came to 4 bases and at J to 2 bases, leaving 4 bases not matched to a gene.

The chain links TRBV7-6 to TRBJ2-5, with TRBD1 matching 10 bases. V shed 5 bases and J 11 bases; nucleotides not matched to a gene: 11. CDR1 is SGHVS, CDR2 FNYEAQ, per germline. The CDR3 extends over 14 amino acids. CDR3 protein: CASSIGTGEDEQYF. The CDR3 DNA reads as TGTGCCAGCAGCATCGGGACAGGGGAGGATGAGCAGTACTTC.

The rearrangement uses TRBV6-5 and TRBJ1-2, with D perhaps TRBD1 (5 bases). Germline V gene data show CDR1 as MNHEY and CDR2 as SVGAGI. V shed 5 bases and J shed 8 bases, with 12 bases lying between them. This CDR3 comprises 12 residues. The CDR3 is CASSEGRGGYTF. Written as DNA, the CDR3 is TGTGCCAGCAGTGAAGGTAGGGGCGGCTACACCTTC.

The chain has TRBV4-1 and TRBJ1-1; D is uncertain. The CDR3 is made up of 12 amino acids. The V gene's germline CDR1 is MGHRA and CDR2 YSYEKL. The V end lost 3 bases, the J end lost 0 bases, and 2 bases lay between the germline ends. The CDR3 here is CASSHMNTEAFF. The CDR3 coding sequence is TGCGCCAGCAGCCACATGAACACTGAAGCTTTCTTT.

The rearrangement uses TRBV6-5 and TRBJ2-1; 7 nucleotides agree with TRBD2. CDR1 and CDR2 from the germline V gene are MNHEY and SVGAGI. CDR3 size: 13 residues. J gave up 7 bases and V 2 bases, and 2 bases lay outside the gene matches. The CDR3 loop reads CASSYGGGNEQFF. Written as DNA, the CDR3 is TGTGCCAGCAGTTACGGGGGGGGAAATGAGCAGTTCTTC.

This clone was observed once. The junction shows a germline mismatch at one end, possibly a read error. The V and J genes are TRBV6-5 and TRBJ2-7; 7 nucleotides line up with TRBD1. This CDR3 is built from 14 residues. The germline CDR1 and CDR2 sequences are MNHEY and SVGAGI. In nucleotides, the CDR3 is TGTGCCAGCAGGACAGGGCGTGAATCCTCCGAGCAGTACTTC. Translation: CASRTGRESSEQYF.

The CDR3: CASRRGGASADTQYF. In DNA, the CDR3 is TGTGCCAGCAGACGGGGGGGGGCCTCCGCAGATACGCAGTATTTT. This chain uses TRBV25-1 with TRBJ2-3; 8 bases line up with TRBD2. V dropped 6 bases and J dropped 4; count of bases not matched to a gene: 9. Germline V gene lookup returns CDR1 MGHDK and CDR2 SYGVNS. This CDR3 region has 15 residues.

The chain has TRBV27 and TRBJ1-6; 9 bases are a match to TRBD1. V lost 10 bases, J lost 12 bases, and 7 bases stayed unmatched. Germline V gene data show CDR1 as MNHEY and CDR2 as SMNVEV (reference sequence). This CDR3 contains 12 residues. The CDR3 reads CATGQGLGPLHF. CDR3 nucleotides: TGTGCCACGGGACAGGGTTTAGGACCCCTCCACTTT.

The chain employs TRBV2 and TRBJ2-1; 9 positions agree with TRBD2. Germline V gives CDR1 SNHLY, CDR2 FYNNEI. The J segment lost 3 bases and the V segment lost 5 bases, leaving 2 bases of the junction unmatched. The CDR3 sequence is 14 residues long. The CDR3 DNA follows: TGTGCCAGCAGTCGACTAGCGGACTACAATGAGCAGTTCTTC. Encoded protein: CASSRLADYNEQFF. Combining the CDR3 with reference TRBV2 and TRBJ2-1 gives the whole variable domain EPEVTQTPSHQVTQMGQEVILRCVPISNHLYFYWYRQILGQKVEFLVSFYNNEISEKSEIFDDQFSVERPDGSNFTLKIRSTKLEDSAMYFCASSRLADYNEQFFGPGTRLTVL.

Written as DNA, the CDR3 is TGTGCCAGCAGCTCCGGACTAGCGGGGGTTACCTACACAGATACGCAGTATTTT. Encoded protein: CASSSGLAGVTYTDTQYF. The gene calls are TRBV7-9 and TRBJ2-3; 13 bases match TRBD2. The germline V gene has CDR1 SEHNR and CDR2 FQNEAQ (reference sequence). Losses at the gene ends were 4 bases for V and 2 bases for J; bases not matched to a gene: 9. The CDR3 has 18 amino acids.